This TCR beta chain was retrieved from a study of cytotoxic CD8 clonotypes in ibrutinib-treated CLL. In the study overall: Patients gave response samples after a median about eleven months of treatment, range 6 to 36. Samples yielded averages of 200,000 to 300,000 productive templates and approximately 86,000 productive rearrangements.

Profiling relied on immunoSEQ multiplex PCR, and the TCRdb table lists in-frame clones only, not all of them. In the table there are some 130,000 clones, 80% to 90% of which are singletons. Points from the study as a whole: The study found baseline clonality above age-matched healthy donors, tracking circulating CD8+ T-cell counts. The clonality went up when patients responded to ibrutinib and dropped back toward baseline at progression.

Concerning this clone: What it binds is not known.

This material consisted of PBMCs, taken after 24 months of ibrutinib treatment. This receptor was taken from a human donor with chronic lymphocytic leukemia.

CDR3 region: CASRASFGTGGYNEQFF. DNA of the CDR3: TGTGCCAGCAGAGCGAGCTTTGGGACAGGGGGATACAATGAGCAGTTCTTC. The chain combines TRBV28 with TRBJ2-1; 11 bases fit TRBD1. The ends lost 6 bases at V and 4 bases at J; junction bases unmatched: 11. The CDR3 has 17 amino acids. Looked up from germline, CDR1 is MDHEN and CDR2 is SYDVKM.